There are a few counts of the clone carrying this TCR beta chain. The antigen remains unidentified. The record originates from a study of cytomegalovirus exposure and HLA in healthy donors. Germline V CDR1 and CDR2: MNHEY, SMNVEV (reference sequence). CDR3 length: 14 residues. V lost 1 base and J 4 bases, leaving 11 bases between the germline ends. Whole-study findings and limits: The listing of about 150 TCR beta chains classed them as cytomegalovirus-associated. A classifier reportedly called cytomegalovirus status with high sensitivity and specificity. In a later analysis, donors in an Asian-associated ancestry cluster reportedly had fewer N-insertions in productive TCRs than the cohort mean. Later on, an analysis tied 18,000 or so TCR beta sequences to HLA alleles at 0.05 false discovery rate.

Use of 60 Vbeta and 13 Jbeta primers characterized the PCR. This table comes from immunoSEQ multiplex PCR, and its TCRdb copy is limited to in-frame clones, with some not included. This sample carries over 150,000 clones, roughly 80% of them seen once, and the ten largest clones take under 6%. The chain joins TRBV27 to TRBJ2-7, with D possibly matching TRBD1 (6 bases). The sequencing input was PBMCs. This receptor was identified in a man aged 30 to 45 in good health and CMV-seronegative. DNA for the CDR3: TGTGCCAGCAGTTTATACAGGGTAGGGTACGAGCAGTACTTC. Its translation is CASSLYRVGYEQYF.